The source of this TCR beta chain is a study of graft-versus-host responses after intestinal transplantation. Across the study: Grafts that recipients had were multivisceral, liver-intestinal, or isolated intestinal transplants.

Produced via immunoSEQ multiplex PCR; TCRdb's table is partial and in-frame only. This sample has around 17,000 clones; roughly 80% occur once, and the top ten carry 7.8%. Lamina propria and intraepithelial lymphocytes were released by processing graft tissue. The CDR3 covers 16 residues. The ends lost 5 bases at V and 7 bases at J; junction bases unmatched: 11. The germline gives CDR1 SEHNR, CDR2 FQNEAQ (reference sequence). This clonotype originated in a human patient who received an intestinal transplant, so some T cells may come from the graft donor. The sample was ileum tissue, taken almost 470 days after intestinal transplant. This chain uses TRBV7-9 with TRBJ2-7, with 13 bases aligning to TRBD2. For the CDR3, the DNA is TGTGCCAGCAGCCCTCCGCGGACTAGCGGGGGTGGGGAGCAGTACTTC. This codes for CASSPPRTSGGGEQYF. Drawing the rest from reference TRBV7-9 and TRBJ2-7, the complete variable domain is DTGVSQNPRHKITKRGQNVTFRCDPISEHNRLYWYRQTLGQGPEFLTYFQNEAQLEKSRLLSDRFSAERPKGSFSTLEIQRTEQGDSAMYLCASSPPRTSGGGEQYFGPGTRLTVT.